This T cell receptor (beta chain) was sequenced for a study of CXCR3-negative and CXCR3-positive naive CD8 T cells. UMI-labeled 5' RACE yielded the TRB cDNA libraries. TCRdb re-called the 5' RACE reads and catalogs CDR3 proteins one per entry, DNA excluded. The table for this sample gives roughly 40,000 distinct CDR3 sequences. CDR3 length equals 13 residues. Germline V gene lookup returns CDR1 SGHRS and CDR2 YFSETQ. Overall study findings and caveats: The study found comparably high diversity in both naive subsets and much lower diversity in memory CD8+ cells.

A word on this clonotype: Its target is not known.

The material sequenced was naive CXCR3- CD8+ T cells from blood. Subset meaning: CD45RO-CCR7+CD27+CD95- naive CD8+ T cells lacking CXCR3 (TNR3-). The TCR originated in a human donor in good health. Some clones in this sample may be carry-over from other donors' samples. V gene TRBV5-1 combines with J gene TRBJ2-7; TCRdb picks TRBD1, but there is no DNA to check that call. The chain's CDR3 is CASRGQGAYEQYF.